These 3 T cell receptor beta chains came from one sample sequenced in a study of OX40 agonist ivuxolimab in advanced cancers. Libraries were made using the immunoSEQ multiplex PCR assay. The source is immuneACCESS, and TCRdb retained only in-frame sequences with V and J called. Part of the clones is not carried over; for the studies checked, unresolved V genes explain less than half of this, and the remainder is unexplained. A total of approximately 67,000 clones appear in this sample, roughly nine tenths of them only once. The top ten hold 2% to 2.5% of the sample. The sample here was CD4+ or CD8+ T cells sorted from blood, taken in a trial of the OX40 agonist ivuxolimab. Receptors were obtained from an adult with an advanced solid tumor such as melanoma, head and neck, liver or kidney cancer.

The genes are TRBV13 and TRBJ1-2; D not certain. The CDR3 is 14 residues long. The V and J ends lost 0 bases and 8 bases respectively, with 13 bases between them. The V gene's germline CDR1 is PRHDT and CDR2 FYEKMQ (reference sequence). CDR3 DNA: TGTGCCAGCAGCTTAGGCCGGGCCCTCAGGGGCTACACCTTC. Translation: CASSLGRALRGYTF.

The genes are TRBV7-9 and TRBJ2-3; TRBD2 is a possible D gene (7 bases). The V gene lost 5 bases and the J gene lost 1 base, with 16 bases spanning the gap. The germline gives CDR1 SEHNR, CDR2 FQNEAQ (reference sequence). This CDR3 contains 16 residues. The CDR3 sequence: CASSPWGGLGTDTQYF. DNA for the CDR3: TGTGCCAGCAGCCCCTGGGGGGGGCTGGGCACAGATACGCAGTATTTT.

The V gene is TRBV14, the J gene TRBJ2-7; 8 positions match TRBD2. Germline V lookup: CDR1 SGHDN, CDR2 FVKESK. CDR3 size: 16 residues. With V trimmed by 3 bases and J by 0 bases, 7 bases remained unmatched. CDR3 sequence reads: CASSQSGSGSSYEQYF. In nucleotides, the CDR3 is TGTGCCAGCAGCCAGTCCGGGAGCGGGAGCTCCTACGAGCAGTACTTC.